This is a list of T cell receptor beta chains from one sample in a study of shared clonotypes between healthy human individuals. Repertoires were generated with immunoSEQ multiplex PCR, while TCRdb's copy carries only in-frame clones and drops some. The sample consists of millions of clones, roughly 95% of them appearing once. Sequencing was done on a sample of naive CD8+ T cells sorted from blood. Receptors originate from a young man in good health. CDR3s include the opening cysteine and the closing phenylalanine or tryptophan. Each record gives: clone size, D gene, V gene, J gene, CDR3 protein, CDR3 DNA. A D gene is named only where the DNA matches it firmly. Size tells how often a clone was seen (once, few, many) or the class of an expanded clone, and some rows leave it out.

>.|.|TRBV27|TRBJ2-1
CASSLYEGLSYNEQFF
TGTGCCAGCAGTTTATACGAGGGGCTCTCCTACAATGAGCAGTTCTTC
>.|.|TRBV11-2|TRBJ2-7
CASSLVTAGPRYEQYF
TGTGCCAGCAGCTTAGTGACGGCAGGGCCAAGGTACGAGCAGTACTTC
>once|.|TRBV12-5|TRBJ2-1
CASGLGRESNEQFF
TGTGCTAGTGGTTTGGGTCGGGAGTCGAATGAGCAGTTCTTC
>.|TRBD2|TRBV29-1|TRBJ2-5
CSALLAGGYQETQYF
TGCAGCGCCCTTCTAGCGGGGGGTTATCAAGAGACCCAGTACTTC
>.|TRBD2|TRBV6-1|TRBJ2-3
CAGTSGFTDTQYF
TGTGCCGGGACTAGCGGTTTCACAGATACGCAGTATTTT
>.|TRBD1|TRBV11-2|TRBJ1-5
CASSLQGDQGGNQPQHF
TGTGCCAGCAGCTTACAGGGGGACCAAGGGGGCAATCAGCCCCAGCATTTT
>.|TRBD1|TRBV19|TRBJ1-6
CASSMGTGGNSPLHF
TGTGCCAGTAGTATGGGGACAGGGGGCAATTCACCCCTCCACTTT
>.|.|TRBV4-1|TRBJ1-1
CASSQVGDTEAFF
TGCGCCAGCAGCCAAGTCGGAGACACTGAAGCTTTCTTT
>.|.|TRBV5-6|TRBJ2-5
CASSLEGHTAVGTQYF
TGTGCCAGCAGCTTGGAGGGGCACACTGCGGTTGGGACCCAGTACTTC
>.|.|TRBV7-6|TRBJ2-5
CASSALGRAETYQETQYF
TGTGCCAGCAGCGCTCTTGGTCGGGCAGAAACCTACCAAGAGACCCAGTACTTC
>.|.|TRBV5-6|TRBJ2-1
CASSLGGLGPYNEQFF
TGTGCCAGCAGCTTGGGGGGACTCGGACCCTACAATGAGCAGTTCTTC
>.|TRBD1|TRBV7-6|TRBJ2-2
CASSLVVGDRRDGELFF
TGTGCCAGCAGCTTAGTGGTTGGGGACAGACGGGACGGGGAGCTGTTTTTT
>.|.|TRBV6-5|TRBJ2-7
CASSRPSLSYEQYF
TGTGCCAGCAGTAGACCGAGCCTCTCCTACGAGCAGTACTTC
>.|.|TRBV4-3|TRBJ1-4
CASSQDVPATNEKLFF
TGCGCCAGCAGCCAAGATGTGCCGGCAACTAATGAAAAACTGTTTTTT
>.|TRBD2|TRBV4-2|TRBJ2-7
CASSQGLTSGNYEQYF
TGTGCCAGCAGCCAAGGTTTGACTAGCGGCAACTACGAGCAGTACTTC
>once|TRBD2|TRBV7-9|TRBJ2-5
CASSPPGAGVRETQYF
TGTGCCAGCAGCCCTCCGGGCGCGGGAGTCAGGGAGACCCAGTACTTC
>.|TRBD2|TRBV4-2|TRBJ2-1
CASSQGLAGYNEQFF
TGTGCCAGCAGCCAAGGACTAGCGGGATACAATGAGCAGTTCTTC
>.|.|TRBV7-2|TRBJ2-7
CASSRETLPYEQYF
TGTGCCAGCAGCCGAGAAACCCTTCCCTACGAGCAGTACTTC
>.|.|TRBV7-8|TRBJ2-7
CASSPWDGPAYEQYF
TGTGCCAGCAGCCCCTGGGACGGCCCCGCCTACGAGCAGTACTTC
>.|.|TRBV30|TRBJ2-2
CAWSVPNRIGELFF
TGTGCCTGGAGTGTACCTAATAGAATCGGGGAGCTGTTTTTT
>.|.|TRBV30|TRBJ1-2
CAWSQVIRGGYTF
TGTGCCTGGAGTCAAGTCATCAGGGGCGGCTACACCTTC
>.|.|TRBV6-1|TRBJ2-1
CASSAGWGYNEQFF
TGTGCCAGCAGTGCCGGGTGGGGATACAATGAGCAGTTCTTC
>few|TRBD2|TRBV19|TRBJ2-1
CASSKLLAGGLPYCHEQFF
TGTGCCAGTAGCAAGCTACTAGCGGGGGGCCTTCCGTACTGTCATGAGCAGTTCTTC
>.|.|TRBV2|TRBJ1-4
CASRDITNEKLFF
TGTGCCAGTCGGGACATCACAAATGAAAAACTGTTTTTT